The 25 T cell receptor beta chains listed next were all sequenced from one sample in a study of CD8+ T cells in alopecia areata. RNA was isolated and reverse transcribed to cDNA, the sequencing template. Sequencing was performed with immunoSEQ multiplex PCR; in TCRdb, only in-frame clones are kept and a portion is missing. The sample contains 250,000 or so clones, none of them singletons. It was with CD4, CD8alpha, NKG2D, NKG2ACE and other markers that pooled cutaneous lymph node cells were sorted. The source material was CD4+ T cells sorted from a lymph node. Source of these receptors: a C3H/HeJ mouse with alopecia areata. The strain bears MHC haplotype H2-k.

This clone came up many times. The genes and germline here are from mouse. The sequenced fragment ends 4 residues before the CDR3 boundary, so the rest is inferred from the germline J gene. Other DNA sequences within the sample encode an identical CDR3. The chain has TRBV13-1 and TRBJ2-1, with TRBD1 identical over 7 bases. V trimming: 2 bases; J trimming: 2 bases; junction bases outside the gene matches: 1. There are 14 residues in the CDR3. Germline CDR1 NSHNY, CDR2 SYGAGN. CDR3 residues: CASSEGQYYAEQFF. The sequenced part of the CDR3 DNA is TGTGCCAGCAGTGAGGGACAGTACTATGCT.

This clone was counted only a few times. Gene names are the mouse ones. The read gets to within 4 residues of the CDR3 end, and the germline J gene fills in the rest. The rearrangement joins TRBV13-1 to TRBJ2-7; 10 bases map to TRBD2. Germline V CDR1 and CDR2: NSHNY, SYGAGN. The CDR3 totals 14 residues. The CDR3 loop is CASSDGGLGDEQYF. The sequenced CDR3 bases are TGTGCCAGCAGTGATGGTGGACTGGGGGAT.

This clone was detected a few times. Gene labels here are mouse ones. The read ends 3 residues early relative to the CDR3; the germline J gene fills the gap. The V gene is TRBV1, the J gene TRBJ1-6, with D perhaps TRBD1 (6 bases). TRBJ1-6 is known as an ORF, though its function is uncertain. V lost 2 bases, J lost 5 bases, and 10 bases lay in between. Germline V lookup: CDR1 NSQYPW, CDR2 LRSPGD (reference sequence). CDR3 length equals 15 residues. The CDR3 loop is CTCSATQGNNSPLYF. The sequenced CDR3 bases are TGCACCTGCAGTGCAACGCAGGGGAATAATTCGCCC.

Details on this clone: The germline and genes are mouse ones. The read gets to within 4 residues of the CDR3 end, and the germline J gene fills in the rest. J is TRBJ2-7 and V is TRBV19, with TRBD2 matching 11 bases. The CDR3 length is 14 residues. From germline, CDR1 is FNHDT and CDR2 SITEND (reference sequence). Trimming at V came to 6 bases and at J to 3 bases, leaving 5 bases not matched to a gene. CDR3 in amino acids: CASTPGLGDYEQYF. The CDR3 bases that were read are TGTGCCAGCACCCCGGGACTGGGGGACTAT.

This clone turned up a few times. Here the gene names and germline are mouse. The read finishes 4 residues shy of the CDR3 end, and the germline J gene is used to complete it. This rearrangement joins TRBV5 to TRBJ1-2, with D possibly matching TRBD1 (5 bases). Germline CDR1 reads LGHNA; CDR2 reads YNLKQL (reference sequence). The CDR3 is made up of 12 amino acids. The CDR3 is CASSQAGTDYTF. CDR3 bases read: TGTGCCAGCAGCCAAGCAGGGACC.

With regard to this clone: Mouse names are used for the genes. The read ends 4 residues early relative to the CDR3; the germline J gene fills the gap. This chain connects TRBV1 to TRBJ1-2; 8 bases map to TRBD1. CDR1 and CDR2 (germline): NSQYPW, LRSPGD (reference sequence). The junction had 3 bases not matched to a gene; V was cut back by 0 bases and J by 3 bases. The CDR3 extends over 15 amino acids. Here the CDR3 reads CTCSADQGAYSDYTF. CDR3 DNA (partial): TGCACCTGCAGTGCAGATCAGGGGGCGTACTCC.

As regards this clone: Any gene name here is a mouse gene name. The read ends 4 residues before the CDR3 terminus; that terminus is restored from the germline J gene. The rearrangement uses TRBV1 and TRBJ2-5; tentatively, D is TRBD2 (7 bases). Trimming removed 0 bases from V and 0 bases from J, with 13 bases in between. This CDR3 contains 17 residues. The germline V gene encodes CDR1 NSQYPW and CDR2 LRSPGD (reference sequence). The sequenced part of the CDR3 DNA is TGCACCTGCAGTGCAGAGAGGGGGGCCCTTAACCAAGAC. Protein: CTCSAERGALNQD. The whole CDR3 reads CTCSAERGALNQDTQYF. The entire variable domain, with the rest obtained from reference TRBV1 and TRBJ2-5, is as follows: VTLLEQNPRWRLVPRGQAVNLRCILKNSQYPWMSWYQQDLQKQLQWLFTLRSPGDKEVKSLPGADYLATRVTDTELRLQVANMSQGRTLYCTCSAERGALNQDTQYFGPGTRLLVL.

This clone has just a few counts. Germline and genes here are mouse. The read stops 4 residues short of the end of the CDR3; the missing end is completed from the germline J gene. The chain combines TRBV19 with TRBJ1-1; the match to TRBD1 covers 12 bases. The CDR3 runs 14 residues. Germline V gene data show CDR1 as FNHDT and CDR2 as SITEND (reference sequence). This chain's CDR3 is CASSRGQGAVEVFF. The CDR3 DNA, read in part, is TGTGCCAGCAGCCGGGGACAGGGGGCCGTA.

This clone was recorded a few times. Gene and germline names: mouse. The observed sequence ends 4 residues before the CDR3 terminus, with the missing tail filled in from the germline J gene. The sample holds other DNA sequences that translate to the same CDR3. The V gene is TRBV31, the J gene TRBJ2-3; 9 positions agree with TRBD2. The germline gives CDR1 GKSSPN, CDR2 SITVG. The V segment lost 0 bases and the J segment 0 bases; nucleotides outside the gene matches: 1. There are 15 residues in the CDR3. CDR3 sequence: CAWSLGGASAETLYF. The part of the CDR3 DNA that was read is TGTGCCTGGAGTCTTGGGGGGGCTAGTGCAGAA.

This clone showed up just a few times. Mouse gene names and germline throughout. From the germline J gene comes the end of the CDR3, since the read stops 4 residues before it. Other DNA sequences in the sample encode the same CDR3. J is TRBJ1-2 and V is TRBV31, with D maybe TRBD1 (6 bases). The V gene lost 3 bases and the J gene lost 2 bases, with 7 bases spanning the gap. This CDR3 comprises 12 residues. In germline, CDR1 is GKSSPN, CDR2 SITVG. The DNA read from the CDR3 is TGTGCCTGGAGCCAGGGGAACTCC. It encodes CAWSQGNS. The CDR3 in full is CAWSQGNSDYTF.

This clone was observed a handful of times. Gene and germline names: mouse. The read terminates 4 residues before the CDR3 end, so the remaining end is supplied by the germline J gene. This chain joins TRBV13-1 and TRBJ2-1, with no clear D. This CDR3 has 12 amino acids. Per the germline V gene, CDR1 is NSHNY and CDR2 is SYGAGN. Trimming shortened V by 0 bases and J by 4 bases, and 2 bases separated the two germline ends. The DNA read from the CDR3 is TGTGCCAGCAGTGATGTGTATGCT. Encoded protein: CASSDVYA. The CDR3 reads in full as CASSDVYAEQFF.

This clone was seen a few times. Any gene name here is a mouse gene name. The CDR3 end falls 4 residues outside the read, so it is completed with the germline J gene. Other DNA variants within this sample encode the same CDR3. The V and J genes are TRBV19 and TRBJ2-1, with D perhaps matching TRBD1 (6 bases). Germline V CDR1 and CDR2: FNHDT, SITEND (reference sequence). The ends were cut back, 1 base at V and 1 base at J, with 9 bases in the middle. The CDR3 sequence is 15 residues long. CDR3 residues: CASSIKGQNYAEQFF. The CDR3 DNA, read in part, is TGTGCCAGCAGTATAAAGGGACAAAACTATGCT.

This clone appeared a few times. The genes and germline here are from mouse. With the read ending 4 residues before the CDR3 end, the germline J gene is used to fill in that end. Additional DNA sequences in this sample encode the identical CDR3. J is TRBJ2-1 and V is TRBV19; TRBD2 aligns across 11 bases. CDR3 size: 15 residues. Germline V gives CDR1 FNHDT, CDR2 SITEND (reference sequence). Trimming at V came to 2 bases and at J to 3 bases, leaving 1 base not matched to a gene. This CDR3 is CASSIGTGGYAEQFF. The DNA read from the CDR3 is TGTGCCAGCAGTATCGGGACTGGGGGCTATGCT.

With regard to this clone: Gene names refer to mouse genes. The CDR3 end falls 4 residues outside the read, so it is completed with the germline J gene. V gene TRBV13-1 combines with J gene TRBJ2-4; 7 bases map to TRBD2. The CDR3 loop spans 14 amino acids. The V segment lost 4 bases and the J segment 1 base; nucleotides outside the gene matches: 3. In germline, CDR1 is NSHNY, CDR2 SYGAGN. The CDR3 bases that were read are TGTGCCAGCAGTCTGGGGGTGGGTCAAAAC. Translated: CASSLGVGQN. The whole CDR3 sequence is CASSLGVGQNTLYF.

On this clone: Gene names are mouse gene names. The read ends 4 residues early relative to the CDR3; the germline J gene fills the gap. This sequence joins TRBV31 and TRBJ2-5, with a tentative D call TRBD1 (6 bases). This CDR3 has 15 residues. Germline V gene sequence: CDR1 GKSSPN, CDR2 SITVG. V was trimmed by 3 bases and J by 0 bases, leaving 13 bases between them. Here the CDR3 reads CAWRRQAVNQDTQYF. The sequenced CDR3 bases are TGTGCCTGGAGACGACAGGCCGTTAACCAAGAC.

In its sample, this clone was seen a few times. Genes and germline are mouse. The read falls 4 residues short of the CDR3 end, and the missing part is taken from the germline J gene. This chain uses TRBV13-3 with TRBJ2-1, with 7 bases aligning to TRBD1. V dropped 1 base and J dropped 5; count of bases not matched to a gene: 3. This CDR3 region has 14 residues. Germline-derived CDR1 and CDR2 are NNHDY and SYVADS. The covered CDR3 bases are TGTGCCAGCAGTGATATGGGACAGAATGCT. As protein: CASSDMGQNA. The whole CDR3 protein reads CASSDMGQNAEQFF.

This clone came up a few times. The gene symbols are mouse symbols. The sequenced fragment ends 4 residues before the CDR3 boundary, so the rest is inferred from the germline J gene. This sample also contains other DNA sequences that code for the same CDR3. The V and J genes are TRBV13-1 and TRBJ1-2, with TRBD1 identical over 10 bases. Germline CDR1 reads NSHNY; CDR2 reads SYGAGN. The CDR3 extends over 14 amino acids. Trimming took 5 bases from V and 0 from J; bases not matched to a gene: 1. The CDR3 bases that were read are TGTGCCAGCAGAGGGACAGGGGCAAACTCC. This encodes CASRGTGANS. The full CDR3 reads CASRGTGANSDYTF.

This clone has only a few counts. Here the gene names and germline are mouse. Read coverage stops 4 residues before the CDR3 terminus; the germline J gene supplies the remainder. The chain employs TRBV13-2 and TRBJ2-5; TRBD2 agrees at 8 bases. Germline V gene data show CDR1 as NNHNN and CDR2 as SYGAGS (reference sequence). CDR3 length equals 14 residues. The covered CDR3 bases are TGTGCCAGCGGCCTCGGGGGGGCGCGCGAC. As protein: CASGLGGARD. The CDR3, in full, reads CASGLGGARDTQYF.

This clone was seen repeatedly, ten times or more. Gene names are mouse gene names. The CDR3 is cut off 4 residues early in the read; its end comes from the germline J gene. The gene calls are TRBV3 and TRBJ1-2, with 10 bases lining up with TRBD1. The CDR3 is 14 amino acids. Trimming took 4 bases from V and 1 from J; bases not matched to a gene: 0. Germline V gene data show CDR1 as SNHLY and CDR2 as FYNGKV (reference sequence). The CDR3 sequence: CASSWDRGNSDYTF. The CDR3 DNA, read in part, is TGTGCCAGCAGCTGGGACAGGGGAAACTCC.

In regard to this clone: Genes and germline are mouse. From the germline J gene comes the end of the CDR3, since the read stops 4 residues before it. This same CDR3 is encoded by further DNA sequences in the sample. The chain is built from TRBV19 and TRBJ1-2; TRBD1 aligns across 7 bases. Germline V gene sequence: CDR1 FNHDT, CDR2 SITEND (reference sequence). The trim removed 4 bases at V and 0 bases at J, leaving 3 bases unmatched. The CDR3 is 14 amino acids. CDR3 DNA, as far as it was read: TGTGCCAGCAGTCCGGGACAGCCAAACTCC. As protein: CASSPGQPNS. The CDR3 as a whole reads CASSPGQPNSDYTF.

This clone was counted at least ten times. Mouse germline and gene names are used. From the germline J gene comes the end of the CDR3, since the read stops 4 residues before it. The chain uses TRBV17 and TRBJ2-2, with TRBD1 matching over 11 bases. Germline trimming cut 6 bases from V and 3 bases from J; bases unmatched to any gene: 3. The germline gives CDR1 MNHDT, CDR2 YYDKIL. CDR3 length equals 15 residues. Partial CDR3 DNA: TGTGCTAGCAGGGACAGGGGGCGGCACACCGGG. It is translated as CASRDRGRHTG. The CDR3 as a whole reads CASRDRGRHTGQLYF.

On this clone: Gene names and germline refer to mouse. The read halts 4 residues ahead of the CDR3 end, with the missing end drawn from the germline J gene. J is TRBJ2-4 and V is TRBV1; the D is unclear. Trimming removed 1 base at V and 0 bases at J, with 5 bases between. The length of the CDR3 is 14 residues. Germline CDR1 and CDR2: NSQYPW and LRSPGD (reference sequence). The covered CDR3 bases are TGCACCTGCAGTGCAGCAGCTAGTCAAAAC. Protein product: CTCSAAASQN. Given in full, the CDR3 is CTCSAAASQNTLYF.

This clone was found a few times. The listed genes are named as in mouse. The sequence runs out 4 residues before the end of the CDR3; the remainder is reconstructed from the germline J gene. V gene TRBV13-1 combines with J gene TRBJ1-2; 7 nucleotides align to TRBD1. Trimming removed 0 bases from V and 4 bases from J; junction bases left unmatched: 6. This CDR3 is built from 15 residues. Germline-derived CDR1 and CDR2 are NSHNY and SYGAGN. The CDR3 region is CASSDGPGGGSDYTF. The sequenced part of the CDR3 DNA is TGTGCCAGCAGTGATGGTCCAGGGGGAGGCTCC.

Notes on this clone: The genes are named according to mouse. From the germline J gene comes the end of the CDR3, since the read stops 4 residues before it. The sample contains more than one DNA sequence encoding this CDR3. This rearrangement joins TRBV1 to TRBJ2-5; TRBD2 agrees at 7 bases. The CDR3 runs to 15 residues. Per the germline V gene, CDR1 is NSQYPW and CDR2 is LRSPGD (reference sequence). Trimming at V came to 0 bases and at J to 3 bases, leaving 3 bases not matched to a gene. CDR3 DNA (partial): TGCACCTGCAGTGCAGATGCTGGGGGACAAGAC. Amino acids: CTCSADAGGQD. The complete CDR3 reads CTCSADAGGQDTQYF.

In regard to this clone: Mouse germline and gene names are used. The observed sequence ends 4 residues before the CDR3 terminus, with the missing tail filled in from the germline J gene. The V gene is TRBV13-1, the J gene TRBJ2-3; 11 positions agree with TRBD2. Germline CDR1 NSHNY, CDR2 SYGAGN. V lost 9 bases to trimming and J lost 1 base; unmatched junction nucleotides: 4. The CDR3 runs 14 residues. Partial CDR3 DNA: TGTGCCACCCGACTGGGGGGGGGTGCAGAA. Encoded protein: CATRLGGGAE. The CDR3 in its entirety is CATRLGGGAETLYF.